The rows below give T cell receptor beta chains drawn from one sample of a study of cytomegalovirus exposure and HLA in healthy donors. Libraries were prepared by immunoSEQ multiplex PCR; TCRdb keeps only in-frame clonotypes and omits some of them. The sample has 97,000 or so clones; roughly three quarters are singletons. Specimen: PBMCs. Source of these receptors: a male donor in good health and CMV-seropositive. CDR3s include the opening cysteine and the closing phenylalanine or tryptophan. The D gene is left open where the match is weak. For some rows the clone size is stated as once, few or many, or as a class when expanded; others skip it.

j_call: TRBJ2-5
d_call: TRBD1
v_call: TRBV28
clone_size: few
cdr3_nt: TGTGCCAGCAGTCCCCGGGACAGGGGCCAAGAGACCCAGTACTTC
cdr3_aa: CASSPRDRGQETQYF

j_call: TRBJ2-1
d_call: .
v_call: TRBV18
clone_size: .
cdr3_nt: TGTGCCAGCTCACCGACGGGACTGTACAATGAGCAGTTCTTC
cdr3_aa: CASSPTGLYNEQFF

j_call: TRBJ2-7
d_call: .
v_call: TRBV21-1
clone_size: .
cdr3_nt: TGTGCCAGCAGCCTCCCGCAGGAACTAGCGGGAGGCTTCTCCTACGAGCAGTACTTC
cdr3_aa: CASSLPQELAGGFSYEQYF

j_call: TRBJ2-7
d_call: .
v_call: TRBV10-3
clone_size: .
cdr3_nt: TGTGCCATCAGGAGCGGAGCCTACGAGCAGTACTTC
cdr3_aa: CAIRSGAYEQYF

j_call: TRBJ2-7
d_call: TRBD2
v_call: TRBV11-2
clone_size: .
cdr3_nt: TGTGCCAGCAGCTTTACTAGCGGGAGGGTCAACGAGCAGTACTTC
cdr3_aa: CASSFTSGRVNEQYF

j_call: TRBJ2-3
d_call: .
v_call: TRBV5-1
clone_size: .
cdr3_nt: TGCGCCAGCAGCTTTCCCCCGGACAGTTCTATCACAGATACGCAGTATTTT
cdr3_aa: CASSFPPDSSITDTQYF

j_call: TRBJ2-1
d_call: TRBD2
v_call: TRBV2
clone_size: .
cdr3_nt: TGTGCCAGCAGTCTAGCGGGCTACAATGAGCAGTTCTTC
cdr3_aa: CASSLAGYNEQFF

j_call: TRBJ2-3
d_call: TRBD2
v_call: TRBV27
clone_size: .
cdr3_nt: TGTGCCAGCAGTCTCTCAGGCCTAGCGGGGACCCGAGATACGCAGTATTTT
cdr3_aa: CASSLSGLAGTRDTQYF

j_call: TRBJ2-5
d_call: TRBD2
v_call: TRBV6-6
clone_size: .
cdr3_nt: TGTGCCAGCAGTTCAGGGACTACCTCGGGAGAGACCCAGTACTTC
cdr3_aa: CASSSGTTSGETQYF

j_call: TRBJ2-1
d_call: .
v_call: TRBV7-2
clone_size: few
cdr3_nt: TGTGCCAGCAGCCTCGGGACGCCAGGGGATGAGCAGTTCTTC
cdr3_aa: CASSLGTPGDEQFF

j_call: TRBJ2-7
d_call: .
v_call: TRBV28
clone_size: .
cdr3_nt: TGTGCCAGCACCTTAGACTACGAGCAGTACTTC
cdr3_aa: CASTLDYEQYF

j_call: TRBJ1-2
d_call: .
v_call: TRBV5-1
clone_size: .
cdr3_nt: TGCGCCAGCAGCTTGGACCGGGGGTATGGCTACACCTTC
cdr3_aa: CASSLDRGYGYTF

j_call: TRBJ2-7
d_call: TRBD2
v_call: TRBV27
clone_size: .
cdr3_nt: TGTGCCGCACGGAGGACTAGCGGGAGTTACGAGCAGTACTTC
cdr3_aa: CAARRTSGSYEQYF

j_call: TRBJ2-1
d_call: TRBD2
v_call: TRBV5-6
clone_size: .
cdr3_nt: TGTGCCAGCACCTTGGGACTAGCGGGAATCAATGAGCAGTTCTTC
cdr3_aa: CASTLGLAGINEQFF

j_call: TRBJ2-1
d_call: .
v_call: TRBV5-1
clone_size: once
cdr3_nt: TGCGCCAGCAGCTTGGGGACTAAGCACAATGAGCAGTTCTTC
cdr3_aa: CASSLGTKHNEQFF

j_call: TRBJ2-3
d_call: .
v_call: TRBV9
clone_size: .
cdr3_nt: TGTGCCAGCAGCGACGGGTCGAGGGCCACAGATACGCAGTATTTT
cdr3_aa: CASSDGSRATDTQYF

j_call: TRBJ2-7
d_call: TRBD2
v_call: TRBV30
clone_size: .
cdr3_nt: TGTGCCTGGAGTGGAGGAGTGGGGGGGAAGTACGAGCAGTACTTC
cdr3_aa: CAWSGGVGGKYEQYF

j_call: TRBJ2-1
d_call: .
v_call: TRBV5-8
clone_size: .
cdr3_nt: TGTGCCAGCAGCTTGGACGGGACTCACAATGAGCAGTTCTTC
cdr3_aa: CASSLDGTHNEQFF

j_call: TRBJ1-2
d_call: .
v_call: TRBV28
clone_size: few
cdr3_nt: TGTGCCAGCAGTTTGGGGGGGCAAGTATATGGCTACACCTTC
cdr3_aa: CASSLGGQVYGYTF

j_call: TRBJ2-7
d_call: .
v_call: TRBV5-1
clone_size: .
cdr3_nt: TGCGCCAGCAGCCCCGGGGCCTGGGAGGACTACGAGCAGTACTTC
cdr3_aa: CASSPGAWEDYEQYF

j_call: TRBJ2-1
d_call: TRBD2
v_call: TRBV6-5
clone_size: once
cdr3_nt: TGTGCCAGCAGTTACTCCCCAGCGGGAGCATACAATGAGCAGTTCTTC
cdr3_aa: CASSYSPAGAYNEQFF

j_call: TRBJ1-2
d_call: TRBD1
v_call: TRBV5-1
clone_size: .
cdr3_nt: TGCGCCAGCAGTTCTATGACAGGGGGGCATGGCTACACCTTC
cdr3_aa: CASSSMTGGHGYTF

j_call: TRBJ2-6
d_call: .
v_call: TRBV7-7
clone_size: .
cdr3_nt: TGTGCTAGCAGCTTGGAGGTGGCAGGCTCTGGGGCCAACGTCCTGACTTTC
cdr3_aa: CASSLEVAGSGANVLTF

j_call: TRBJ2-7
d_call: TRBD2
v_call: TRBV18
clone_size: .
cdr3_nt: TGTGCCAGCTCAGCTAGCGGGAGAAACTACGAGCAGTACTTC
cdr3_aa: CASSASGRNYEQYF

j_call: TRBJ2-1
d_call: TRBD2
v_call: TRBV9
clone_size: .
cdr3_nt: TGTGCCAGCAGCCCAGGGACTAGCGGGGGAAATGAGCAGTTCTTC
cdr3_aa: CASSPGTSGGNEQFF

j_call: TRBJ1-1
d_call: TRBD1
v_call: TRBV10-3
clone_size: .
cdr3_nt: TGTGCCATCAGTGAGTCGTGGGGACAGGGGAACACTGAAGCTTTCTTT
cdr3_aa: CAISESWGQGNTEAFF